The next 21 T cell receptor beta chains were all read from a single sample in a study of T cell changes during pregnancy in multiple sclerosis. The assay was immunoSEQ multiplex PCR, and TCRdb's table has in-frame clones only and misses some. The table shows just under 80,000 clones, with 90% to 95% occurring only once. Material: peripheral blood, obtained in the first trimester of pregnancy. The receptors stem from a female donor with multiple sclerosis, enrolled in a pregnancy study.

The CDR3 bases are TGTGCCAGCAGTCGCGGGGGGCCCAACACAGATACGCAGTATTTT. Its translation is CASSRGGPNTDTQYF. This chain joins TRBV5-8 and TRBJ2-3; 8 nucleotides align to TRBD2. The CDR3 runs to 15 residues. V trimming: 5 bases; J trimming: 2 bases; junction bases outside the gene matches: 7. Germline CDR1 SGHTS, CDR2 YDEGEE.

CDR3 sequence (DNA): TGCAGCGTTGGTACGGCTAGGGGAGCTTTCTTT. It translates to CSVGTARGAFF. The V and J genes are TRBV29-1 and TRBJ1-1, with D perhaps matching TRBD1 (5 bases). The V gene lost 4 bases and the J gene lost 10 bases, with 13 bases spanning the gap. The germline V gene has CDR1 SQVTM and CDR2 ANQGSEA. The CDR3 loop spans 11 amino acids.

This clone is a singleton in its sample. This rearrangement joins TRBV6-5 to TRBJ2-5, with TRBD2 matching over 8 bases. This CDR3 comprises 14 residues. Unmatched junction bases numbered 7, after V lost 6 bases and J lost 4 bases. Germline V CDR1 and CDR2: MNHEY, SVGAGI. CDR3 amino acids: CASSRGGFGETQYF. The CDR3 DNA reads TGTGCCAGCAGCCGGGGGGGGTTCGGAGAGACCCAGTACTTC.

The rearrangement links TRBV5-4 to TRBJ1-2; 8 bases are shared with TRBD1. The CDR3 totals 15 residues. The ends lost 4 bases at V and 8 bases at J; junction bases unmatched: 13. Germline V gene sequence: CDR1 SGHNT, CDR2 YYREEE (reference sequence). The CDR3 DNA reads TGTGCCAGCAGCGAAACAGGGGGACGAGTGGAAGGCTACACCTTC. Its protein is CASSETGGRVEGYTF.

The chain uses TRBV28 and TRBJ1-5; possible D gene TRBD1, 6 bases. V lost 4 bases and J 4 bases, leaving 8 bases between the germline ends. Per the germline V gene, CDR1 is MDHEN and CDR2 is SYDVKM. The CDR3 runs 13 residues. CDR3 loop: CASSYRVNQPQHF. The DNA of the CDR3 is TGTGCCAGCAGTTACAGGGTTAATCAGCCCCAGCATTTT.

The chain recombines TRBV19 with TRBJ2-3; D may be TRBD1 (5 bases). The germline V gene has CDR1 LNHDA and CDR2 SQIVND (reference sequence). V was shortened by 1 base and J by 4 bases, with 12 bases between the two germline ends. The CDR3 sequence is 15 residues long. The CDR3 is CASSIGQSPPDTQYF. The CDR3 nucleotides are TGTGCCAGTAGTATAGGACAGTCTCCCCCAGATACGCAGTATTTT. The full variable domain, its missing parts supplied by reference TRBV19 and TRBJ2-3, is DGGITQSPKYLFRKEGQNVTLSCEQNLNHDAMYWYRQDPGQGLRLIYYSQIVNDFQKGDIAEGYSVSREKKESFPLTVTSAQKNPTAFYLCASSIGQSPPDTQYFGPGTRLTVL.

The CDR3 bases are TGTGCCAGCAGCCCGCCCGGGATACAGGGGGAAAAACTGTTTTTT. As protein: CASSPPGIQGEKLFF. V usage is TRBV13 and J usage is TRBJ1-4; 7 nucleotides align to TRBD1. J lost 8 bases, V lost 5 bases, and 11 bases had no gene match. Germline V gene sequence: CDR1 PRHDT, CDR2 FYEKMQ (reference sequence). CDR3 length: 15 residues. Drawing the rest from reference TRBV13 and TRBJ1-4, the complete variable domain is AAGVIQSPRHLIKEKRETATLKCYPIPRHDTVYWYQQGPGQDPQFLISFYEKMQSDKGSIPDRFSAQQFSDYHSELNMSSLELGDSALYFCASSPPGIQGEKLFFGSGTQLSVL.

The chain uses TRBV7-8 and TRBJ1-5, with TRBD1 matching 11 bases. V was pared by 5 bases and J by 7 bases, with 7 bases of the junction left unmatched. CDR3 size: 15 residues. Per the germline V gene, CDR1 is SGHVS and CDR2 is FQNEAQ. The CDR3 DNA reads TGTGCCAGCAGCGAGACCGGGACAGGGGGACAGCCCCAGCATTTT. It codes for CASSETGTGGQPQHF.

The rearrangement joins TRBV18 to TRBJ1-4, with 9 bases matching TRBD1. Germline V gene data show CDR1 as KGHSH and CDR2 as LQKENI. J was trimmed by 8 bases and V by 6 bases; bases with no gene match: 10. The CDR3 runs 15 residues. CDR3 coding DNA: TGTGCCAGCTCGGGGACCGGGACAGGGCGAGAAAAACTGTTTTTT. Its translation is CASSGTGTGREKLFF.

The chain recombines TRBV5-1 with TRBJ1-6; D is unclear. Germline V gene sequence: CDR1 SGHRS, CDR2 YFSETQ. The CDR3 contains 14 residues. V was clipped by 1 base and J by 10 bases, with 12 bases between them. The chain's CDR3 is CASSLTGKGSPLHF. The CDR3 coding sequence is TGCGCCAGCAGCTTGACGGGGAAAGGCTCACCCCTCCACTTT.

This chain links TRBV7-9 with TRBJ2-7; TRBD1 matches 9 bases. The junction had 5 bases not matched to a gene; V was cut back by 6 bases and J by 2 bases. Per germline, CDR1 SEHNR and CDR2 FQNEAQ (reference sequence). There are 14 residues in the CDR3. The DNA of the CDR3 is TGTGCCAGCAGTTCGACAGGGGGACCCTACGAGCAGTACTTC. This sequence encodes CASSSTGGPYEQYF.

The chain uses TRBV5-5 and TRBJ2-2, with 9 bases lining up with TRBD1. The trim removed 4 bases at V and 6 bases at J, leaving 4 bases unmatched. Germline V gene lookup returns CDR1 SGHKS and CDR2 YYEKEE (reference sequence). The CDR3 has 14 residues. Written as DNA, the CDR3 is TGTGCCAGCAGCAGAACAGGGGGCCCCGGGGAGCTGTTTTTT. It translates to CASSRTGGPGELFF.

V usage is TRBV13 and J usage is TRBJ2-2; unclear D gene. This CDR3 spans 13 amino acids. Germline values: CDR1 PRHDT, CDR2 FYEKMQ (reference sequence). V lost 5 bases and J lost 6, with 10 bases in between. The CDR3, as DNA: TGTGCCAGCAGCCTACTCATGTCCGGGGAGCTGTTTTTT. Amino acids: CASSLLMSGELFF.

The V and J genes are TRBV5-1 and TRBJ2-1; maybe TRBD1 (6 bases). The CDR3 contains 17 residues. Between the trimmed V and J ends, which lost 0 bases and 4 bases, there was a span of 17 bases. The germline V gene has CDR1 SGHRS and CDR2 YFSETQ. CDR3 amino acids: CASSLATRGQFYNEQFF. DNA of the CDR3: TGCGCCAGCAGCTTGGCTACTCGAGGACAGTTTTACAATGAGCAGTTCTTC.

This clone appeared a single time. V usage is TRBV20-1 and J usage is TRBJ2-1, with D maybe TRBD1 (6 bases). V lost 3 bases, J lost 9 bases, and 9 bases lay in between. Germline V gives CDR1 DFQATT, CDR2 SNEGSKA (reference sequence). There are 11 residues in the CDR3. CDR3 protein: CSASAGVEQFF. The CDR3 DNA follows: TGCAGTGCTAGTGCAGGGGTTGAGCAGTTCTTC.

This rearrangement joins TRBV19 to TRBJ1-4, with D uncertain. V shed 3 bases and J shed 4 bases, with 12 bases lying between them. Germline V CDR1 and CDR2: LNHDA, SQIVND (reference sequence). The CDR3 contains 15 residues. CDR3 loop: CASSISNTGNEKLFF. The DNA for the CDR3 is TGTGCCAGTAGTATCTCGAATACGGGTAATGAAAAACTGTTTTTT.

The rearrangement links TRBV27 to TRBJ2-7; possible D gene TRBD2, 5 bases. The CDR3 is 15 residues long. Between the trimmed V and J ends, which lost 9 bases and 6 bases, there was a span of 24 bases. CDR1 and CDR2 from the germline V gene are MNHEY and SMNVEV (reference sequence). The CDR3 reads CASYPLQGSEVEQYF. The CDR3 nucleotides read TGTGCCAGTTACCCCCTTCAAGGGAGTGAGGTCGAGCAGTACTTC.

V is TRBV28 and J is TRBJ1-1, with no clear D. The ends were cut back, 10 bases at V and 1 base at J, with 13 bases in the middle. The CDR3 has 13 amino acids. Germline CDR1 is MDHEN and CDR2 is SYDVKM. DNA for the CDR3: TGTGCCACTCGAATAATTAGGAACACTGAAGCTTTCTTT. This gives the protein CATRIIRNTEAFF.

The chain employs TRBV6-1 and TRBJ2-2; D remains unclear. Germline CDR1 reads MNHNS; CDR2 reads SASEGT. The V gene lost 2 bases and the J gene lost 6 bases, with 10 bases spanning the gap. The CDR3 extends over 14 amino acids. CDR3 sequence: CASSENAIAGELFF. The CDR3 DNA sequence: TGTGCCAGCAGTGAAAACGCGATAGCCGGGGAGCTGTTTTTT.

The DNA of the CDR3 is TGTGCCAGCAGCTTCAGGGGGGCCTACGAGCAGTACTTC. The encoded protein is CASSFRGAYEQYF. This chain uses TRBV11-2 with TRBJ2-7, with D maybe TRBD1 (7 bases). The CDR3 length is 13 residues. Germline loops: CDR1 SGHAT, CDR2 FQNNGV. V was shortened by 3 bases and J by 2 bases, with 8 bases between the two germline ends.

CDR3 amino acids: CAISEFSPGQGDEQYF. Written as DNA, the CDR3 is TGTGCCATCAGTGAGTTTTCTCCGGGACAGGGGGACGAGCAGTACTTC. This chain joins TRBV10-3 and TRBJ2-7; 11 bases align to TRBD1. Germline values: CDR1 ENHRY, CDR2 SYGVKD. The CDR3 sequence is 16 residues long. Trimming at V came to 1 base and at J to 5 bases, leaving 7 bases not matched to a gene.